The clone carrying this T cell receptor (beta chain) has a single count. Its antigen is unidentified. The data derive from a study of shared clonotypes between healthy human individuals. At the level of the study: The study enrolled a couple of women and a few men aged 18 to 49.

Study outcomes and limitations: Clonotypes which were not shared had lower generation probabilities than clonotypes that all four donors shared.

For sorted subsets, 150 to 250 ng DNA per replicate equaled about 31,000 T cell genomes. Sequencing was performed with immunoSEQ multiplex PCR; in TCRdb, only in-frame clones are kept and a portion is missing. The sample holds 550,000 to 700,000 clones, 73% seen once. Trimming cost V 0 bases and J 5 bases; bases outside gene matches: 9. Germline V gene sequence: CDR1 SGDLS, CDR2 YYNGEE. The length of the CDR3 is 16 residues. Adults of Caucasian background living in Nashville, Tennessee made up all donors. V and J are TRBV9 and TRBJ1-1; 8 bases agree with TRBD1. This TCR derives from a woman in her 30s in good health. The sample taken for sequencing was memory CD4+ T cells sorted from blood. Subset denoted: CD45RA-negative fraction. CDR3 residues: CASSVGSGGVWTEAFF. CDR3 DNA: TGTGCCAGCAGCGTAGGGTCAGGGGGCGTATGGACTGAAGCTTTCTTT. The whole variable domain, remainder taken from reference TRBV9 and TRBJ1-1, is DSGVTQTPKHLITATGQRVTLRCSPRSGDLSVYWYQQSLDQGLQFLIQYYNGEERAKGNILERFSAQQFPDLHSELNLSSLELGDSALYFCASSVGSGGVWTEAFFGQGTRLTVV.